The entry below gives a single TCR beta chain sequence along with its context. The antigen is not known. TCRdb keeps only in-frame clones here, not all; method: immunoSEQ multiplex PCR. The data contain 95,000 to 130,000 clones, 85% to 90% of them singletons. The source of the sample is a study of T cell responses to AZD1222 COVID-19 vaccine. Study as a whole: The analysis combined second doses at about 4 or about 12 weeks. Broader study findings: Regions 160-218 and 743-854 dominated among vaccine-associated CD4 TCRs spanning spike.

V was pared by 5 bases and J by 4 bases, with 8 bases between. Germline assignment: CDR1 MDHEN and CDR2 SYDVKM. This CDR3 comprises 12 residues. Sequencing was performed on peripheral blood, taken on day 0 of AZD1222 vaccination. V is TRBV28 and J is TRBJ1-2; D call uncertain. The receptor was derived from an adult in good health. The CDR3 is CASSLKTYGYTF. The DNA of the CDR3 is TGTGCCAGCAGTCTGAAAACCTATGGCTACACCTTC.